Detailed here is one TCR beta chain. CDR1 and CDR2 from the germline V gene are LGHNA and YNFKEQ. This CDR3 spans 14 amino acids. V was trimmed by 0 bases and J by 10 bases, leaving 15 bases between them. These data belong to a study of blood T cell repertoires in COVID-19. Across the study: Samples came from the United States, Italy and Spain, spanning acute and convalescent COVID-19. The analysed material was cDNA or gDNA that came from T cells, B-cell-depleted T cells, or PBMCs.

Assay: immunoSEQ multiplex PCR; the TCRdb copy retains only in-frame clones and omits some. The table has roughly 150,000 clones, 85% seen once. Seattle's enrolled individuals joined amid active infection and were then monitored longitudinally. The receptor was derived from a woman aged 55-69 years with COVID-19, enrolled during active disease. Source material: peripheral blood. The chain couples TRBV4-2 to TRBJ1-1; D is unresolved. The CDR3 bases are TGTGCCAGCAGCCAAGATCTAGGGAGATCGGGAGCTTTCTTT. Translating it yields CASSQDLGRSGAFF.